This T cell receptor beta chain derives from a study of coeliac disease. Study-wide results and limits: Lamina propria and intraepithelial cell fractions may contain each other's cells.

Assay: immunoSEQ multiplex PCR; the TCRdb copy retains only in-frame clones and omits some. The data contain roughly 4,800 clones, around 72% of them singletons. Trimming cost V 3 bases and J 3 bases; bases outside gene matches: 5. This CDR3 has 15 residues. CDR1 and CDR2 (germline): SGHRS, YFSETQ. A word on this clone: Its target is unknown.

The sequence came from a man between 18 and 29 years old with celiac disease on a gluten-free diet. The material sequenced was lymphocytes from the gut lamina propria. The chain uses TRBV5-1 and TRBJ2-5; 10 positions match TRBD2. For the CDR3, the DNA is TGCGCCAGCAGCTCAGCCGGGACTAGCGAAGAGACCCAGTACTTC. Its translation: CASSSAGTSEETQYF.